This T cell receptor beta chain was recorded in a study of CD8 T cells in ankylosing spondylitis. Study conclusions and caveats: Ankylosing spondylitis blood appeared to carry a characteristic TCR beta motif of roughly eight highly homologous variants. Significantly higher representation of disease-linked clones was reported for matched ankylosing spondylitis synovial fluid. In the blood and synovial fluid of reactive arthritis, some motif variants had been previously reported.

Scientists made TCR beta libraries using quantitative 5'-RACE with molecular barcodes. TCRdb reprocessed the 5' RACE reads with MiXCR, giving one entry per CDR3 protein. Here the sample spans some 15,000 distinct CDR3 sequences, roughly 8.2% being singletons. There are 15 residues in the CDR3. From germline, CDR1 is SGDLS and CDR2 YYNGEE. V lost 3 bases and J lost 0; bases outside the gene matches: 3. This clonotype was seen only a few times. Its antigen is not known. The sequenced sample was blood. The clonotype originates from a male donor with ankylosing spondylitis or in good health (not recorded which). V is TRBV9 and J is TRBJ2-1; 7 bases are a match to TRBD1. CDR3 in amino acids: CASSEWDSSYNEQFF. In nucleotides, the CDR3 is TGTGCCAGCAGCGAATGGGACAGCTCCTACAATGAGCAGTTCTTC.